This T cell receptor beta chain was found in a study of monozygotic twins with inflammatory bowel disease. Phlebotomy per donor yielded a single 2.5 ml blood sample. For each CDR3 protein, TCRdb gives one entry from its re-call of the 5' RACE reads, without DNA. Recorded for this sample: about 160,000 distinct CDR3 sequences. Source material: blood. The clonotype originates from a human donor with ulcerative colitis or Crohn's disease, or a healthy co-twin of an affected twin (not recorded which).

CDR3 residues: CASSETSSNEQFF. This rearrangement joins TRBV5-6 to TRBJ2-1; TCRdb picks TRBD2, but there is no DNA to check that call. Germline CDR1 and CDR2: SGHDT and YYEEEE. The CDR3 is 13 residues long.